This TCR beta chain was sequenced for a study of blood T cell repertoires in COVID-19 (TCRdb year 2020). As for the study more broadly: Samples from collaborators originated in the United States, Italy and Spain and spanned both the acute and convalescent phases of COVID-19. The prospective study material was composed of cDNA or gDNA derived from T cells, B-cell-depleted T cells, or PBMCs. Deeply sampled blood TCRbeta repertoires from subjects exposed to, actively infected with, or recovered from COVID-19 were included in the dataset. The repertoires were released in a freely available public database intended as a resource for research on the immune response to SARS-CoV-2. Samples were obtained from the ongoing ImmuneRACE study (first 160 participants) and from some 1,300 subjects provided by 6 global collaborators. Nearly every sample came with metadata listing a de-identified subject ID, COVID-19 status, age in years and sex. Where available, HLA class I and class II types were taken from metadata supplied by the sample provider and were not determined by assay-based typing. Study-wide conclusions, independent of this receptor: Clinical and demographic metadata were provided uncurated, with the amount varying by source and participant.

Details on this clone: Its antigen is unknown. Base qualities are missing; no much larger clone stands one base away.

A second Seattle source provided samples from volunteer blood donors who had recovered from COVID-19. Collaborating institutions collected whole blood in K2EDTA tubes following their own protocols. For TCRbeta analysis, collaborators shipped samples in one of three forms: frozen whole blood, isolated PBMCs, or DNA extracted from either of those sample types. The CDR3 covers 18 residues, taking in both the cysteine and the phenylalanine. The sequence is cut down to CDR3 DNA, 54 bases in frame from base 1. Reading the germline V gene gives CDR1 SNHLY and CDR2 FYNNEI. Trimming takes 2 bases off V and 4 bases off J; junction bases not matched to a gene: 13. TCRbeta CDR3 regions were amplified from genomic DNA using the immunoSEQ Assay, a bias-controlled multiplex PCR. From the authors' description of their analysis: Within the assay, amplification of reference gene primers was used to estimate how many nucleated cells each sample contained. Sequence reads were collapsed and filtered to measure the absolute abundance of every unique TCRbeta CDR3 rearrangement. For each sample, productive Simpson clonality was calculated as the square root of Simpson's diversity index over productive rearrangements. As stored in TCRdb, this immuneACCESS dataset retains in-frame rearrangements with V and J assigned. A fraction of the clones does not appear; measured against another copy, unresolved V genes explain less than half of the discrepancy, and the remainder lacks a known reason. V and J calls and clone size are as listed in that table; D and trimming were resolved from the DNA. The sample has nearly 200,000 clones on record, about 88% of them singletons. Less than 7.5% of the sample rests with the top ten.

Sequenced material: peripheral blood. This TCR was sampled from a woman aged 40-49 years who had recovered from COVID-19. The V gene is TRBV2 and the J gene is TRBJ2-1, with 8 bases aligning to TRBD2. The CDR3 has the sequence CASSELPATSARYNEQFF. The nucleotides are TGTGCCAGCAGTGAACTACCAGCGACTAGCGCCCGATACAATGAGCAGTTCTTC.